Detailed here is one T cell receptor (beta chain). The antigen this receptor binds is unknown. Base qualities are missing; no much larger clone stands one base away. Separate from the approximately 700-subject first cohort, the validation cohort of about 110 subjects was the group to which the donors belonged. This entry comes from a study of cytomegalovirus exposure and HLA in healthy donors listed by TCRdb under 2017. A note on the overall study: According to a later analysis, one platform produced both the roughly 120 validation repertoires and the 700 or so repertoires of the first cohort. The study aimed to test whether signatures of past pathogen exposure could be identified by cataloging public T cell receptors. In addition to the first cohort of 666 subjects, a separate validation cohort of approximately 110 different subjects was used. To predict cytomegalovirus infection status, the study combined high-throughput TCR immunosequencing, statistical association of individual TCRs with disease status, and machine learning.

V is trimmed back by 7 bases and J by 6 bases, and the junction contains 4 bases that no gene match accounts for. Inclusive of the bounding cysteine and phenylalanine, the CDR3 is 11 residues long. The read is trimmed to its CDR3 DNA, 33 bases read in frame from base 1. In the germline V gene (reference sequence), CDR1 corresponds to SGHNT and CDR2 to YYREEE. Broad study findings and their caveats: A later analysis had no HLA typing for the validation cohort, so co-occurrence there was scored across all 110 or so repertoires. The authors suggested that the approach could potentially be generalized to other disease states and immunological phenotypes. A total of fewer than 200 TCR beta chains were listed by the study as associated with cytomegalovirus. Most TCR sequences were observed very rarely across donors, whereas some public TCRs were present in many individuals. In both the original and validation cohorts, the classifier was reported to diagnose cytomegalovirus status with high specificity and sensitivity. A few of the identified cytomegalovirus-associated TCR beta chains were confirmed in vitro to be specific for cytomegalovirus antigens. Of the cluster scores, about 94% were above 0 in a later analysis, which found that TCRs clustered in the first cohort also tended to co-occur in the approximately 120 validation repertoires.

The library was prepared using the immunoSEQ multiplex PCR assay. In the paper's pipeline: To diagnose cytomegalovirus status from the catalog of TCR beta chain sequences, a statistical classification framework was built. Here the immuneACCESS table is served through TCRdb, limited to in-frame sequences with V and J called. Missing clones are a known gap in these copies; in checked studies unresolved V genes cover under half, and the rest lacks a known reason. The DNA was the basis for D and trimming; V, J and clone size are from that table. This sample is represented by about 220,000 clones; roughly 83% of them were singletons. 11% to 15% of the sample belongs to the ten largest clones.

The chain is encoded by TRBV5-4 joined to TRBJ2-7; 7 nucleotides in the junction match TRBD2. The sample taken for sequencing was PBMCs. The TCR originated in a young woman in good health and CMV-seropositive. The nucleotide sequence reads as follows: TGTGCCAGCGGGAGGGCCTCCGAGCAGTACTTC. Its protein product is CASGRASEQYF.